Included here is one TCR beta chain sequence, with context. The entry originates in a study of blood T cell repertoires in COVID-19. CDR1 and CDR2 (germline): MNHEY, SVGEGT. Unmatched junction bases numbered 6, after V lost 3 bases and J lost 0 bases. There are 18 residues in the CDR3. Libraries were prepared by immunoSEQ multiplex PCR; TCRdb keeps only in-frame clonotypes and omits some of them. The table records approximately 170,000 clones, around two thirds of them present only once. The TCR sequence derives from an elderly woman with acute or convalescent COVID-19. Sequencing was carried out using peripheral blood. The rearrangement links TRBV6-2 or TRBV6-3 to TRBJ2-3; 13 bases are shared with TRBD2. The CDR3, as DNA: TGTGCCAGCAGTTATTACGGACTAGCGGGGGCTAGCACAGATACGCAGTATTTT. Its protein product is CASSYYGLAGASTDTQYF.